The clone carrying this TCR beta chain was detected a few times. Its target is unknown. The read finishes 3 residues shy of the CDR3 end, and the germline J gene is used to complete it. This record belongs to a study of T cell clonality in common variable immunodeficiency. Trimming pared 9 bases from V and 0 bases from J, leaving 19 bases between. This CDR3 has 16 residues. Germline V gives CDR1 SNHLY, CDR2 FYNNEI. Study-wide results and limits: Compared with healthy controls, CVID subjects showed increased TCRbeta clonality, mostly in about a third. In common variable immunodeficiency, TCR beta chains reportedly carried fewer deletions and N-nucleotide insertions.

Measured with immunoSEQ multiplex PCR; TCRdb has only the in-frame clones, and not every one. The sample counts fewer than 30,000 clones, none seen once; the ten largest own less than 4%. Sample: peripheral blood mononuclear cells. The rearrangement uses TRBV2 and TRBJ2-3, with TRBD1 as a possible D gene (6 bases). The receptor was derived from a human donor with common variable immunodeficiency. Here the CDR3 reads CARKKGAGASTDTQYF. The DNA read from the CDR3 is TGTGCCAGGAAAAAAGGGGCAGGGGCGAGCACAGATACG.